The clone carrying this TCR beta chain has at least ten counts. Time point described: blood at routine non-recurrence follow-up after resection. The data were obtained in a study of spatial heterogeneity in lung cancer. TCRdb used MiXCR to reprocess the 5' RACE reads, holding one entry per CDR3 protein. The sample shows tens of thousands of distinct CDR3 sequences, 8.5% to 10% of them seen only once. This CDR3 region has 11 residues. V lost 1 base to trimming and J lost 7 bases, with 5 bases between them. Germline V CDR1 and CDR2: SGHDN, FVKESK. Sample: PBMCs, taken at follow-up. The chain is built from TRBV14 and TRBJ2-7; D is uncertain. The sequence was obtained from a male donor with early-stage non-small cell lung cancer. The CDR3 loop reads CASSQGLEQYF. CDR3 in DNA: TGTGCCAGCAGCCAAGGATTGGAGCAGTACTTC.